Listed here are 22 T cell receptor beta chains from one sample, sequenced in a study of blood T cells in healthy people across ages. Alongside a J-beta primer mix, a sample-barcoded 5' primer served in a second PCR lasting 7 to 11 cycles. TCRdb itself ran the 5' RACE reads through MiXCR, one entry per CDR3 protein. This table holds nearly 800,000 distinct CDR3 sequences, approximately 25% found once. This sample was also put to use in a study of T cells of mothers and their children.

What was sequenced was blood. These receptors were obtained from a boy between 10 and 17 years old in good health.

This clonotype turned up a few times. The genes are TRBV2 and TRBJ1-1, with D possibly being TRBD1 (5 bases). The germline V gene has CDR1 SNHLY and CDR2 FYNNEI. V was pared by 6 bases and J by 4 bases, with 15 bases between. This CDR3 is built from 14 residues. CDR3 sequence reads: CASRGLSGGTEAFF. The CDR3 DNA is TGTGCCAGCAGGGGACTCAGTGGGGGCACTGAAGCTTTCTTT. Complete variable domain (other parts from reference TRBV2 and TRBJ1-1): EPEVTQTPSHQVTQMGQEVILRCVPISNHLYFYWYRQILGQKVEFLVSFYNNEISEKSEIFDDQFSVERPDGSNFTLKIRSTKLEDSAMYFCASRGLSGGTEAFFGQGTRLTVV.

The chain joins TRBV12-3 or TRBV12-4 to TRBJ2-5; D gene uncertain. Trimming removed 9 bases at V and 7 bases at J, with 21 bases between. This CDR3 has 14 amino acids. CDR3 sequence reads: CASQPRTTHRTQYF. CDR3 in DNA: TGTGCCAGTCAACCGAGGACGACTCACCGGACCCAGTACTTC.

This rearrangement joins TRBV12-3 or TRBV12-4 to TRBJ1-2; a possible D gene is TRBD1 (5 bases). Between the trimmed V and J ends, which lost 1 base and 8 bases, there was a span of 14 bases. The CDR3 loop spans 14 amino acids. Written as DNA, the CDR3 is TGTGCCAGCAGTTTAGAGGGACCAACGGGAGGCTACACCTTC. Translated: CASSLEGPTGGYTF.

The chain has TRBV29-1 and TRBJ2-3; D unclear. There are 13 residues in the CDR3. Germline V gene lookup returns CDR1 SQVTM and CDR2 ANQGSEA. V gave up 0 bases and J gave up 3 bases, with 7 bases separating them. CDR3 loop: CSVEDLTTDTQYF. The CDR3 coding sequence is TGCAGCGTTGAAGACCTGACTACAGATACGCAGTATTTT.

CDR3: CASSPGNSMNTEAFF. DNA for the CDR3: TGCGCCAGCAGCCCGGGAAACTCCATGAACACTGAAGCTTTCTTT. The chain joins TRBV4-3 to TRBJ1-1; no reliable D call. CDR3 size: 15 residues. Per germline, CDR1 LGHNA and CDR2 YSLEER. The V end lost 4 bases, the J end lost 0 bases, and 12 bases lay between the germline ends.

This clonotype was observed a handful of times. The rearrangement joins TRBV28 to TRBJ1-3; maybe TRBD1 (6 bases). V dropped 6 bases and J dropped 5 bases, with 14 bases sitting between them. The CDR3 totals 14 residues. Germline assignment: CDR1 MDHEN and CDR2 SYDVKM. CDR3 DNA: TGTGCCAGCAGCCGAGGGGACACTCGAAACACCATATATTTT. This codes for CASSRGDTRNTIYF.

CDR3 DNA sequence: TGTGCCAGCAGTTCTAGCGGGGTGTCCACAGATACGCAGTATTTT. It codes for CASSSSGVSTDTQYF. The genes are TRBV12-3 or TRBV12-4 and TRBJ2-3; 9 nucleotides agree with TRBD2. This CDR3 region has 15 residues. Germline trimming cut 4 bases from V and 2 bases from J; bases unmatched to any gene: 4.

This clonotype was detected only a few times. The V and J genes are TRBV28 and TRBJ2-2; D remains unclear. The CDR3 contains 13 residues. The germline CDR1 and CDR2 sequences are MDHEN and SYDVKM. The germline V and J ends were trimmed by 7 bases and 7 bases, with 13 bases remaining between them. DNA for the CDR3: TGTGCCAGCACCCCCCAAATTAGCGGGGAGCTGTTTTTT. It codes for CASTPQISGELFF. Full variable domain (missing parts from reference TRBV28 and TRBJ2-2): DVKVTQSSRYLVKRTGEKVFLECVQDMDHENMFWYRQDPGLGLRLIYFSYDVKMKEKGDIPEGYSVSREKKERFSLILESASTNQTSMYLCASTPQISGELFFGEGSRLTVL.

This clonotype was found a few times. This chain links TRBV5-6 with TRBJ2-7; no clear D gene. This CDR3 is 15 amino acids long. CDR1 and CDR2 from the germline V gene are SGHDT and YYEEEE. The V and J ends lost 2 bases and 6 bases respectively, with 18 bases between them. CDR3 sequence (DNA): TGTGCCAGCAGCTTTGGCCCGGTCGGAGCGAGCGAGCAGTACTTC. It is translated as CASSFGPVGASEQYF.

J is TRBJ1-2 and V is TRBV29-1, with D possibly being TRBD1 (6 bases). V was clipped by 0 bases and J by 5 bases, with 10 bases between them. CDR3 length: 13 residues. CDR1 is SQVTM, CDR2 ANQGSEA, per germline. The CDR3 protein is CSVEEQGMYGYTF. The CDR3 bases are TGCAGCGTTGAAGAACAGGGCATGTATGGCTACACCTTC.

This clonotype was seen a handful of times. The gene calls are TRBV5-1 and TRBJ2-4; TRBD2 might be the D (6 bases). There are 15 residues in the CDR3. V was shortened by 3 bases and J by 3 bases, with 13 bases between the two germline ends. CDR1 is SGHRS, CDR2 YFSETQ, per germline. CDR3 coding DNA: TGCGCCAGCAGCTCCGGAACGGGACTCAAAAACATTCAGTACTTC. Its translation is CASSSGTGLKNIQYF.

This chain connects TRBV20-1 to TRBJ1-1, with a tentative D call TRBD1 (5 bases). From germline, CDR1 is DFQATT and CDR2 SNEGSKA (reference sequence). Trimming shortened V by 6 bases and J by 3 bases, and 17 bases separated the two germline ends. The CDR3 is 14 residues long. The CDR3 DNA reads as TGCAGTGCCCCAAGGACAAGTCCCCACACTGAAGCTTTCTTT. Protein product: CSAPRTSPHTEAFF.

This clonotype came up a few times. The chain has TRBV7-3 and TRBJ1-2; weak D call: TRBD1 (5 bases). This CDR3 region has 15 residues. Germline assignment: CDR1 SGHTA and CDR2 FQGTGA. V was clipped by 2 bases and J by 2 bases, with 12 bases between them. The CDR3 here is CASSLGRGRNYGYTF. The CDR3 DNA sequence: TGTGCCAGCAGCTTAGGAAGGGGACGGAACTATGGCTACACCTTC.

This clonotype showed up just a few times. This CDR3 is CASSSGVSFYEQYF. CDR3 DNA: TGTGCCAGCAGCTCGGGGGTCTCATTCTACGAGCAGTACTTC. The chain uses TRBV13 and TRBJ2-7, with a weak D call TRBD2 (6 bases). V shed 4 bases and J shed 3 bases, with 13 bases lying between them. The CDR3 contains 14 residues. Germline CDR1 PRHDT, CDR2 FYEKMQ (reference sequence).

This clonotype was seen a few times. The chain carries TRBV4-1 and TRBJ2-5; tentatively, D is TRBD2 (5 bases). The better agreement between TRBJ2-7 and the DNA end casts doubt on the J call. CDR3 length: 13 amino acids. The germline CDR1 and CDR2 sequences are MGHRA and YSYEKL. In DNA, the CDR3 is TGCGCCAGCAGCCAGCCAGGAGGTCTCGAGCAGTACTTC. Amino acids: CASSQPGGLEQYF.

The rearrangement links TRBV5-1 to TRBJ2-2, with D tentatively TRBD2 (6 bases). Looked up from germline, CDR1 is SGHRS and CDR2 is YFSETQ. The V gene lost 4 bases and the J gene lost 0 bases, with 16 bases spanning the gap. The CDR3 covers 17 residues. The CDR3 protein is CASSRPQGLPNTGELFF. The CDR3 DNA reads TGCGCCAGCAGCCGCCCCCAGGGACTCCCGAACACCGGGGAGCTGTTTTTT.

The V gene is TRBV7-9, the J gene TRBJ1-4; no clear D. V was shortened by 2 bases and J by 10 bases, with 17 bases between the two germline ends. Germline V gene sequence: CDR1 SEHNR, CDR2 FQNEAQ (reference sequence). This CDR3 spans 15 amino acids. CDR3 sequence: CASSLQNRADSKLFF. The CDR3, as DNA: TGTGCCAGCAGCTTACAGAATAGAGCGGACTCAAAACTGTTTTTT.

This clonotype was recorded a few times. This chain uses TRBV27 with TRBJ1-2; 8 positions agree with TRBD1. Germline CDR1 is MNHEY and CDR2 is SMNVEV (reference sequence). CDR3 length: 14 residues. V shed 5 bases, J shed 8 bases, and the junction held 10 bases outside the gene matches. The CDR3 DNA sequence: TGTGCCAGCAGTCCCGCAGGGGGCATGGACGGCTACACCTTC. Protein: CASSPAGGMDGYTF.

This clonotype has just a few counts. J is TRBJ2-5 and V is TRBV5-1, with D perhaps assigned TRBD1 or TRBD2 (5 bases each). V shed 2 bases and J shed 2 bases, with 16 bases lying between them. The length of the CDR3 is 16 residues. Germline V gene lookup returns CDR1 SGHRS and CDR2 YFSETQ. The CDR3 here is CASSFFSGTLQETQYF. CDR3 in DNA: TGCGCCAGCAGCTTCTTTTCCGGGACCCTACAAGAGACCCAGTACTTC.

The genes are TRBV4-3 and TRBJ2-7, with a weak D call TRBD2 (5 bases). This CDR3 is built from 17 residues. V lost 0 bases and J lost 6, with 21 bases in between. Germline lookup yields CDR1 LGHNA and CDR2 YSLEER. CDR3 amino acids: CASSQDVGRGKEGEQYF. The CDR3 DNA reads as TGCGCCAGCAGCCAAGATGTAGGGAGAGGGAAAGAAGGCGAGCAGTACTTC.

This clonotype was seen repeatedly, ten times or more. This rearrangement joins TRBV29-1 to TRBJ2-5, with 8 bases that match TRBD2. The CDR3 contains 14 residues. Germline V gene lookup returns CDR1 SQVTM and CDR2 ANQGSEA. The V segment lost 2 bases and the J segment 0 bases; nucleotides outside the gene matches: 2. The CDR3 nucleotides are TGCAGCGTTGAATTAGCGGGGAACCAAGAGACCCAGTACTTC. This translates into CSVELAGNQETQYF.

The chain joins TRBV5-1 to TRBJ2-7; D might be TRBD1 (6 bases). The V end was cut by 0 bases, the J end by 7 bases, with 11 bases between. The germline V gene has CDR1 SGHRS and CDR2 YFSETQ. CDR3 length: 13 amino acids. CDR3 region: CASSLAGQREQYF. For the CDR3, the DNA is TGCGCCAGCAGCTTGGCAGGACAGAGGGAGCAGTACTTC.